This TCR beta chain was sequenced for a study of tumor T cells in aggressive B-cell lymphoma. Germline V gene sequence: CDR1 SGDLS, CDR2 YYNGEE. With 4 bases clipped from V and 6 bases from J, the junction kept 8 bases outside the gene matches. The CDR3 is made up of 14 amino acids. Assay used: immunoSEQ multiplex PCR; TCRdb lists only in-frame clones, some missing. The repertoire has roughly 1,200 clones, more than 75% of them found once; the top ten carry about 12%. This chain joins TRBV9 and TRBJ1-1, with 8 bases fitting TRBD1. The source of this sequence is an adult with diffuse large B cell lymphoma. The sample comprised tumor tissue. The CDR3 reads CASSFGQGGAEAFF. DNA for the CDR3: TGTGCCAGCAGCTTTGGACAGGGAGGCGCTGAAGCTTTCTTT.